These 7 T cell receptor beta chains were sequenced from one sample in a study of T cells expressing NK-cell markers. TCRdb re-analyzed the 5' RACE reads; it lists each CDR3 protein once, without DNA. Its table lists about 430,000 distinct CDR3 sequences. Specimen: blood T cells: a sorted CD56 or NKG2C T cell subset, CD4+ or CD8+ T cells, or bulk PBMC T cells (not recorded which). The receptors were gathered from a woman aged 50 to 65 in good health.

This chain uses TRBV7-9 with TRBJ2-4; TCRdb reports TRBD1, a call that lacks DNA to check it against. Germline values: CDR1 SEHNR, CDR2 FQNEAQ (reference sequence). The length of the CDR3 is 16 residues. CDR3 amino acids: CASSAPPGTGKNIQYF. Variable domain in full (rest from reference TRBV7-9 and TRBJ2-4): DTGVSQNPRHKITKRGQNVTFRCDPISEHNRLYWYRQTLGQGPEFLTYFQNEAQLEKSRLLSDRFSAERPKGSFSTLEIQRTEQGDSAMYLCASSAPPGTGKNIQYFGAGTRLSVL.

The chain uses TRBV21-1 and TRBJ1-5. TRBV21-1 is recorded as a pseudogene. The CDR3 consists of 15 residues. CDR3 amino acids: CASSKRPGLYQPQHF.

The J gene is TRBJ2-2, the V gene TRBV18. The CDR3 runs 15 residues. Germline loops: CDR1 KGHSH, CDR2 LQKENI. The CDR3 spells CASSPLTEKTGELFF.

This chain joins TRBV5-6 and TRBJ2-2; TCRdb's D call of TRBD1 is untestable without DNA. Germline V gives CDR1 SGHDT, CDR2 YYEEEE. This CDR3 region has 16 residues. CDR3 sequence reads: CASSFPTGGYTGELFF.

The chain uses TRBV5-6 and TRBJ2-5; with no DNA, the TCRdb D assignment of TRBD1 cannot be verified. CDR1 SGHDT and CDR2 YYEEEE come from the germline V gene. The CDR3 has 13 residues. The CDR3 sequence: CASSSPTGETQYF.

The CDR3 region is CAWSVRRLVDEQFF. The gene calls are TRBV30 and TRBJ2-1; the TRBD2 assignment by TCRdb is unverifiable without DNA. Germline V gene data show CDR1 as GTSNPN and CDR2 as SVGIG (reference sequence). The CDR3 consists of 14 residues.

The chain couples TRBV2 to TRBJ2-1; the TCRdb D gene call, TRBD2, has no DNA to confirm it. The germline CDR1 and CDR2 sequences are SNHLY and FYNNEI. The CDR3 runs 16 residues. CDR3 sequence: CASSEGRGLSHNEQFF.